This paragraph covers one TCR beta chain sequence. Its antigen is as yet unknown. This specimen includes other DNA sequences encoding the same CDR3. These data belong to a study of cytomegalovirus exposure and HLA in healthy donors. The V end lost 0 bases, the J end lost 3 bases, and 8 bases lay between the germline ends. Germline values: CDR1 GTSNPN, CDR2 SVGIG (reference sequence). The CDR3 is 14 amino acids. PCR was performed using 60 Vbeta and 13 Jbeta primers. Profiled with immunoSEQ multiplex PCR; TCRdb holds only in-frame clones, not every one. Altogether about 130,000 clones are present, just under 80% being singletons, with the ten largest covering approximately 1.5%. Study outcomes and limitations: The majority of CMV-associated TCR beta chains were reported as apparently HLA-restricted in a later analysis.

The TCR originated in a young woman in good health and CMV-seronegative. Sample: PBMCs. The chain has TRBV30 and TRBJ2-2, with D maybe TRBD2 (5 bases). The DNA for the CDR3 is TGTGCCTGGAGTGTCCGGCGGGACACCGGGGAGCTGTTTTTT. Translating it yields CAWSVRRDTGELFF.